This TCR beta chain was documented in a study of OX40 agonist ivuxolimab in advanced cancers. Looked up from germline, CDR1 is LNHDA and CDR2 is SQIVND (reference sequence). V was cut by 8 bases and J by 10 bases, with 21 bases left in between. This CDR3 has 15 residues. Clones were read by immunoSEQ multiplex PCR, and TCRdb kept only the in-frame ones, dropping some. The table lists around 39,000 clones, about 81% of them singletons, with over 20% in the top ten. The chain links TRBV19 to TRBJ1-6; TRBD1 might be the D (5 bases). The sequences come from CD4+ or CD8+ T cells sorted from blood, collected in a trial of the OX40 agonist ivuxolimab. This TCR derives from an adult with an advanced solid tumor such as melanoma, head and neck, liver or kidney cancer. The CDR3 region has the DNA TGTGCCAGTCGCCCTCGGGGTGGTCAGGGCTCACCCCTCCACTTT. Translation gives CASRPRGGQGSPLHF. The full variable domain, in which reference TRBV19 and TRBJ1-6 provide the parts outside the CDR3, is DGGITQSPKYLFRKEGQNVTLSCEQNLNHDAMYWYRQDPGQGLRLIYYSQIVNDFQKGDIAEGYSVSREKKESFPLTVTSAQKNPTAFYLCASRPRGGQGSPLHFGNGTRLTVT.